Below are 8 T cell receptor beta chains sequenced from a single sample in a study of CD8 T cells in Susac syndrome. Random hexamers were used to reverse transcribe roughly 0.45 to 1 ug of RNA. TCRdb processed the immunoSEQ multiplex PCR reads anew with MiXCR; each CDR3 protein has one entry. This table has about 290,000 distinct CDR3 sequences, approximately 85% appearing once. The sample comprised CD8+ T cells from PBMCs. All receptors derive from a human donor with multiple sclerosis.

The chain couples TRBV6-2 or TRBV6-3 to TRBJ1-5, with a tentative D call TRBD1 (5 bases). Trimming pared 2 bases from V and 1 base from J, leaving 24 bases between. Germline assignment: CDR1 MNHEY and CDR2 SVGEGT. The CDR3 sequence is 20 residues long. CDR3 DNA sequence: TGTGCCAGCAGTTACGAGTTAGGAGGGGATCTAGCCTTGAGCAATCAGCCCCAGCATTTT. Amino acid sequence: CASSYELGGDLALSNQPQHF.

This chain links TRBV7-6 with TRBJ2-7, with 10 bases aligning to TRBD1. CDR1 SGHVS and CDR2 FNYEAQ come from the germline V gene. The CDR3 is 15 amino acids. Trimming at V came to 4 bases and at J to 3 bases, leaving 6 bases not matched to a gene. Here the CDR3 DNA reads TGTGCCAGCAGCTCTTCCGGGACAGGGGACTACGAGCAGTACTTC. Translated, it gives CASSSSGTGDYEQYF.

The chain couples TRBV7-9 to TRBJ1-4; D gene uncertain. Germline assignment: CDR1 SEHNR and CDR2 FQNEAQ (reference sequence). This CDR3 is built from 15 residues. The V end lost 6 bases, the J end lost 5 bases, and 16 bases lay between the germline ends. CDR3 protein: CASSSTAFINEKLFF. The CDR3 DNA is TGTGCCAGCAGTTCTACTGCGTTTATCAATGAAAAACTGTTTTTT.

This clonotype was counted a few times. The V call is TRBV13, the J call TRBJ2-5; 7 bases agree with TRBD1. The CDR3 contains 14 residues. CDR1 and CDR2 (germline): PRHDT, FYEKMQ (reference sequence). The V gene end was trimmed by 5 bases and the J gene end by 9 bases; junction bases not matched to a gene: 12. CDR3 DNA sequence: TGTGCCAGCAGCCATAAGACAGGGCCTGAGGCCCAGTACTTC. This codes for CASSHKTGPEAQYF.

The CDR3 nucleotides are TGTGCCAGCAGTTACGGACTAGCGGGAGGGTTCAATGAGCAGTTCTTC. Residues: CASSYGLAGGFNEQFF. V gene TRBV6-5 combines with J gene TRBJ2-1; 15 nucleotides align to TRBD2. V was clipped by 2 bases and J by 6 bases; unmatched bases: 2. CDR3 size: 16 residues. Germline V lookup: CDR1 MNHEY, CDR2 SVGAGI.

The V call is TRBV12-3 or TRBV12-4, the J call TRBJ1-5; 8 nucleotides match TRBD1. CDR3 size: 14 residues. The V and J ends lost 6 bases and 3 bases, in that order; junction bases with no gene match: 4. The CDR3 DNA reads TGTGCCAGCAGCCCGGACAGGGACAATCAGCCCCAGCATTTT. Its translation is CASSPDRDNQPQHF.

The J gene is TRBJ2-5, the V gene TRBV19; D is perhaps TRBD1 (6 bases). The CDR3 is made up of 13 amino acids. Trimming took 9 bases from V and 9 from J, leaving 20 bases between them. In germline, CDR1 is LNHDA, CDR2 SQIVND (reference sequence). The CDR3 DNA sequence: TGTGCCAGCCGGGACAAGGGACGCAGGGCCCAGTACTTC. Translation gives CASRDKGRRAQYF.

V is TRBV27 and J is TRBJ2-5, with 7 nucleotides matching TRBD2. Germline CDR1 MNHEY, CDR2 SMNVEV (reference sequence). The length of the CDR3 is 15 residues. After removal of 5 bases from V and 2 bases from J, the junction contained 8 bases not matched to a gene. CDR3 in DNA: TGTGCCAGCAGTCGACTCACGGGAGGTCAAGAGACCCAGTACTTC. This translates into CASSRLTGGQETQYF.